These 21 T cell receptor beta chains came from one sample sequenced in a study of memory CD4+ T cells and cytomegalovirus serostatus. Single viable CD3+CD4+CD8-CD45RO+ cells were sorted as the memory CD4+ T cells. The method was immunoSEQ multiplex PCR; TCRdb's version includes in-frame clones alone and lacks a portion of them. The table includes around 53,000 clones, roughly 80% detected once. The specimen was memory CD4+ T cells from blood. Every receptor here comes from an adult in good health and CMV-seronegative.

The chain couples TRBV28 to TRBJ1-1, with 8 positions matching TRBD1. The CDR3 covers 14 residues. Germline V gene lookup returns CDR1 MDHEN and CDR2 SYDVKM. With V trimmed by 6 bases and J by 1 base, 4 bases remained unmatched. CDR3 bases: TGTGCCAGCAGCTCCGACAGGGGGAACACTGAAGCTTTCTTT. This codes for CASSSDRGNTEAFF.

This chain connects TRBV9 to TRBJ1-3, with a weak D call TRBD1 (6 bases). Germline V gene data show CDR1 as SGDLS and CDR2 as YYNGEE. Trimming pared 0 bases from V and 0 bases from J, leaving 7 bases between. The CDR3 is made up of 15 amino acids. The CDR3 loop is CASSVEGGSGNTIYF. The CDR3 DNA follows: TGTGCCAGCAGCGTAGAGGGGGGCTCTGGAAACACCATATATTTT.

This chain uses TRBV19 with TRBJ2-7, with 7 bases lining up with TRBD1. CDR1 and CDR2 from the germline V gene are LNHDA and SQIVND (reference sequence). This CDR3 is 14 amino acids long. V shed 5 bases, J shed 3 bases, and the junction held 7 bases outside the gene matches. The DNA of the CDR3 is TGTGCCAGTAGTCGACAGGGTTGGGGCTACGAGCAGTACTTC. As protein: CASSRQGWGYEQYF.

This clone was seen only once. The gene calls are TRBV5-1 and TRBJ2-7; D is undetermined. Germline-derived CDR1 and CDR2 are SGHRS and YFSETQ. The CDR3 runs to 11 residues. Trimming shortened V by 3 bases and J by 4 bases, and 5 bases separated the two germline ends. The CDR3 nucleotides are TGCGCCAGCAGCTCCACTTACGAGCAGTACTTC. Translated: CASSSTYEQYF.

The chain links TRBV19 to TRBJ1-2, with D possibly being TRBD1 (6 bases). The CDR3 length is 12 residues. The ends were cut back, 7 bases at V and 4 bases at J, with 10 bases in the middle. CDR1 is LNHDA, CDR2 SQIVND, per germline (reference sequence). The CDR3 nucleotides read TGTGCCAGTAACGAGGGGGGCTATGGCTACACCTTC. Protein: CASNEGGYGYTF.

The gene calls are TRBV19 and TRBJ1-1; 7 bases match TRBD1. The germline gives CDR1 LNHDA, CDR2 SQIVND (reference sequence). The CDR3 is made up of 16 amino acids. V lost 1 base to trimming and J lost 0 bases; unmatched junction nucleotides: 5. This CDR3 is CASSIVSGGVNTEAFF. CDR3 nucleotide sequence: TGTGCCAGTAGTATAGTTTCAGGGGGGGTGAACACTGAAGCTTTCTTT.

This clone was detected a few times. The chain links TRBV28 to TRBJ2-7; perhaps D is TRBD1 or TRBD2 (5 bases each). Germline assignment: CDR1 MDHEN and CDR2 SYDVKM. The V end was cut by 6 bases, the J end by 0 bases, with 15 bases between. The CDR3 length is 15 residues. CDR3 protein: CASRAGAVGSYEQYF. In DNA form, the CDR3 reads TGTGCCAGCAGGGCCGGGGCAGTAGGCTCCTACGAGCAGTACTTC.

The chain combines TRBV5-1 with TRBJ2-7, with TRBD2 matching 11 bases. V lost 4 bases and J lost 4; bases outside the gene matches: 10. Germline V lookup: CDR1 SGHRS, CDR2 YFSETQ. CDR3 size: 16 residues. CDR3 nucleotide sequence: TGCGCCAGCAGCCGGATAGCGGGAGGGCCGGAATACGAGCAGTACTTC. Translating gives CASSRIAGGPEYEQYF.

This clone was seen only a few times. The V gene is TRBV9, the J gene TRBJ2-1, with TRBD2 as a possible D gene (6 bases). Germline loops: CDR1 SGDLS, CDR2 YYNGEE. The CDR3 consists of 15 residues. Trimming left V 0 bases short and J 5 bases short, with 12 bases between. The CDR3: CASSVEGLRDNEQFF. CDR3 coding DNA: TGTGCCAGCAGCGTAGAGGGACTGCGAGACAATGAGCAGTTCTTC.

CDR3 amino acids: CASRPDRGRGDQPQHF. The CDR3 nucleotides are TGTGCCAGCAGACCGGACAGGGGGCGCGGGGATCAGCCCCAGCATTTT. This chain joins TRBV28 and TRBJ1-5; 11 bases are shared with TRBD1. The V and J ends lost 6 bases and 5 bases, in that order; junction bases with no gene match: 9. CDR1 is MDHEN and CDR2 is SYDVKM in the germline V gene. This CDR3 is 16 amino acids long.

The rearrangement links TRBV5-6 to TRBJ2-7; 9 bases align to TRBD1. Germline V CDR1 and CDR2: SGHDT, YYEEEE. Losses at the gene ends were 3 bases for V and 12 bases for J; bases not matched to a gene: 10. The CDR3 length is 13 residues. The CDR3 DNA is TGTGCCAGCAGCTCTCCGGGACAGGGAGGATCGTACTTC. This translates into CASSSPGQGGSYF.

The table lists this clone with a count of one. The CDR3 loop reads CASRVRDRMNTEAFF. The CDR3 DNA is TGCGCCAGCAGGGTTAGGGACAGGATGAACACTGAAGCTTTCTTT. The J gene is TRBJ1-1, the V gene TRBV10-1; TRBD1 aligns across 8 bases. Germline V lookup: CDR1 WNHNN, CDR2 SYGVQD (reference sequence). The CDR3 totals 15 residues. Unmatched junction bases numbered 6, after V lost 6 bases and J lost 0 bases.

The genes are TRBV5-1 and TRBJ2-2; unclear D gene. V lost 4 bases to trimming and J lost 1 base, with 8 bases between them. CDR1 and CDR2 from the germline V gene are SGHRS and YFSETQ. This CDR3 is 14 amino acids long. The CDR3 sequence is CASSPYKNTGELFF. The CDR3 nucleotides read TGCGCCAGCAGCCCTTACAAGAACACCGGGGAGCTGTTTTTT.

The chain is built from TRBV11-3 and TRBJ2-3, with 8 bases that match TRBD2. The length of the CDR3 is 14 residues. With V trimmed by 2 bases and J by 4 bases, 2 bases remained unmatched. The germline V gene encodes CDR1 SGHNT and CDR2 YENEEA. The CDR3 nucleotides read TGTGCCAGCAGCTTATCGGGGGGGCCAGATACGCAGTATTTT. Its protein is CASSLSGGPDTQYF.

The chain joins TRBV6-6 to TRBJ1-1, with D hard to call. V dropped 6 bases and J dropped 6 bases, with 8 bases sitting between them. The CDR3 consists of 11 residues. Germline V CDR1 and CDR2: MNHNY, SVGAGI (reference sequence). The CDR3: CASRLVAEAFF. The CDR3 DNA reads TGTGCCAGCAGATTGGTGGCTGAAGCTTTCTTT.

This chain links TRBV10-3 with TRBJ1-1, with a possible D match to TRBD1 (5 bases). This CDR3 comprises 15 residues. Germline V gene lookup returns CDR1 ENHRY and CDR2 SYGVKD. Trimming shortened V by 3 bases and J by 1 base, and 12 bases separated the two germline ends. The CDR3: CAISDKADRNTEAFF. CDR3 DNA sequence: TGTGCCATCAGTGATAAGGCAGACAGGAACACTGAAGCTTTCTTT.

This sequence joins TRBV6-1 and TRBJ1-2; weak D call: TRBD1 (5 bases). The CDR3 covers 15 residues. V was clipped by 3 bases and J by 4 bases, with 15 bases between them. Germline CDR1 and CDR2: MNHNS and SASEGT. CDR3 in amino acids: CASSEGGTSSYGYTF. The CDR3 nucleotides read TGTGCCAGCAGTGAGGGGGGAACGAGCAGCTATGGCTACACCTTC.

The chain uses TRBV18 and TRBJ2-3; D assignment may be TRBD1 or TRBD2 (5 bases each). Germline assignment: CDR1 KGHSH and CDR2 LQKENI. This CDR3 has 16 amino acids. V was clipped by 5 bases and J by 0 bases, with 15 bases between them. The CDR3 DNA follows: TGTGCCAGCTCAGGAACCGGGACGCCAAGCACAGATACGCAGTATTTT. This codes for CASSGTGTPSTDTQYF.

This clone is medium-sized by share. CDR3 region: CASSQDFTNTEAFF. The CDR3 DNA sequence: TGTGCCAGCAGCCAAGACTTTACGAACACTGAAGCTTTCTTT. The chain combines TRBV4-2 with TRBJ1-1; no firm D call. The CDR3 spans 14 residues. V was trimmed by 0 bases and J by 1 base, leaving 6 bases between them. Per the germline V gene, CDR1 is LGHNA and CDR2 is YNFKEQ.

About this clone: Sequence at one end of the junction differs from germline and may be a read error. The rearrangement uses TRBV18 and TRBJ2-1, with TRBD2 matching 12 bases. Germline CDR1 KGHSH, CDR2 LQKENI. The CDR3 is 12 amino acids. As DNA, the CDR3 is TGTGCCAGCTCCCCCACTAGCGGGGGGCTACTCTTC. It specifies CASSPTSGGLLF.

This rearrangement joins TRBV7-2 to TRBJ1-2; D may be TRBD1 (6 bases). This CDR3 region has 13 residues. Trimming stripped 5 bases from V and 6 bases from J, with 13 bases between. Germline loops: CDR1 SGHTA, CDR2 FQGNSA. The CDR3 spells CASSPQGRDGYTF. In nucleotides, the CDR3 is TGTGCCAGCAGCCCGCAGGGGAGGGATGGCTACACCTTC.